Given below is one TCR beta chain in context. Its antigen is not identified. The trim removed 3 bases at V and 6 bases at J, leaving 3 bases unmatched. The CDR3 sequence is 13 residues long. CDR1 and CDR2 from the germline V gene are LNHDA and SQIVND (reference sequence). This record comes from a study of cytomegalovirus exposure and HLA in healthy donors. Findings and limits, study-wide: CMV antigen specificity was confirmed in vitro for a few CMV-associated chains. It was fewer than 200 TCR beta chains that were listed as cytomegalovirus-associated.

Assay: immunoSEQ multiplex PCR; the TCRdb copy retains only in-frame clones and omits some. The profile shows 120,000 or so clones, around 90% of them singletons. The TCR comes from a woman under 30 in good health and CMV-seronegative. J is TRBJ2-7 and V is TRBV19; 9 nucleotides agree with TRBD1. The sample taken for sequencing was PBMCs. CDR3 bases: TGTGCCAGTAGTATCGGGACAGGGCCCGAGCAGTACTTC. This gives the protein CASSIGTGPEQYF.